The sequence of this T cell receptor beta chain was determined in a study of CD8+CD57+ T cells in acquired aplastic anemia. Study-level background: When averaged, DNA from sorted CD4+ and CD8+ cells came to about 2.9 ug.

Template material for TCR beta VDJ and CDR3 profiling consisted of genomic DNA. MiXCR, run by TCRdb on the reads, gives a single entry per CDR3 protein. The top ten clones hold 3.5% to 4.5% of a sample with roughly 420,000 distinct CDR3 sequences, 65% to 80% of them seen once. This clonotype was recorded once. The target antigen is unknown. One end of the junction does not line up with germline, which may come from a read error. Broader study findings: No significant difference in CD8+ Simpson's diversity was found between patients and controls.

Germline values: CDR1 SGHTA, CDR2 FQGTGA. The CDR3 is 13 residues long. Sequenced sample: sorted CD4+, CD8+, or CD8+CD57+ T cells (not recorded which) from PBMCs. The chain links TRBV7-3 to TRBJ1-1; D ambiguous. The TCR sequence derives from a human donor in good health, serving as a control. This chain's CDR3 is CASSADGKTEALF. DNA of the CDR3: TGCGCCAGCAGCGCAGACGGGAAAACTGAAGCTTTGTTT.